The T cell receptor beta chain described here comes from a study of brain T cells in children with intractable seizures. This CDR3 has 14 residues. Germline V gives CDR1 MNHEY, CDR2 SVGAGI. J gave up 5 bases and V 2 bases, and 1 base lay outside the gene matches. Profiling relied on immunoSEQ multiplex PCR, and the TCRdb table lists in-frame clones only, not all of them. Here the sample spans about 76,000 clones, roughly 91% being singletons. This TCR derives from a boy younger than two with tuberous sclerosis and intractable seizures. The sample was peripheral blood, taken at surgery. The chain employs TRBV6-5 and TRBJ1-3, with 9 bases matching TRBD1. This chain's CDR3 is CASSYGTGRNTIYF. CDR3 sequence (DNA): TGTGCCAGCAGTTACGGGACAGGGAGAAACACCATATATTTT.